This T cell receptor beta chain was captured by sequencing in a study of cytomegalovirus exposure and HLA in healthy donors. Overall study context: Counted in an early data release were 75 million to 85 million unique TCRs from HLA-typed donors.

As to this clone: Its target is unknown.

PCR amplification relied on 60 Vbeta primers (plus 13 Jbeta primers). Repertoires were generated with immunoSEQ multiplex PCR, while TCRdb's copy carries only in-frame clones and drops some. This repertoire shows about 76,000 clones, about three quarters found once; its top ten account for 12%. The CDR3 consists of 16 residues. Germline CDR1 is MNHEY and CDR2 is SVGAGI. With V trimmed by 0 bases and J by 4 bases, 3 bases remained unmatched. General study results and limits: Earlier analysis looked at TCR beta V segments, and most were productive about 87% or about 30% of the time.

Nominally healthy donors were sampled, though unrecorded immune exposures were likely. The V and J genes are TRBV6-5 and TRBJ1-4, with 9 bases fitting TRBD1. Input material: PBMCs. The sequence came from a male donor in good health and CMV-seropositive. The CDR3, as DNA: TGTGCCAGCAGTTACTCCTTGGGACAGGGTAATGAAAAACTGTTTTTT. Protein product: CASSYSLGQGNEKLFF.